Included here is one T cell receptor (beta chain) sequence, with context. Its target is not known. This sample is part of a study of Ad26.COV2.S vaccination and SARS-CoV-2 variants. Some clones are missing from TCRdb's copy, which holds only in-frame ones; the method was immunoSEQ multiplex PCR. The sample includes 300,000 to 400,000 clones, about 85% of them seen just once. Deletions cut 2 bases from V and 5 bases from J, with 10 bases between. Germline V gene lookup returns CDR1 MNHEY and CDR2 SMNVEV (reference sequence). The CDR3 has 15 residues. Study-level results: Analyses of TCR breadth and depth may have underestimated total T cell responses.

As for treatment: roughly 18 received Ad26.COV2.S at low or high dose, single or two shots; 5 received placebo; per-sample allocation not given. Specimen acquisition occurred on day 63 following the initial vaccine or placebo injection. An Ad26 vector expressing Wuhan-strain SARS-CoV-2 spike constituted the vaccine. This sample comprised peripheral blood, obtained in a trial of Ad26.COV2.S vaccine versus placebo. The source is a person between 18 and 59 years old who received the Ad26.COV2.S COVID-19 vaccine or a placebo. The V call is TRBV27, the J call TRBJ1-6; no reliable D call. This chain's CDR3 is CASSLGSGDNSPLHF. CDR3 coding DNA: TGTGCCAGCAGTTTAGGGTCAGGCGATAATTCACCCCTCCACTTT.